A selection of T cell receptor beta chains follows, all from one sample in a study of shared clonotypes between healthy human individuals. Repertoires were generated with immunoSEQ multiplex PCR, while TCRdb's copy carries only in-frame clones and drops some. Of hundreds of thousands of clones listed, around four fifths were seen once; the top ten hold 10%. Material for sequencing was memory CD4+ T cells sorted from blood. The receptors shown here come from a man aged 30 to 39 in good health. The conserved cysteine and the conserved F or W are not part of the CDR3 here. For some rows the clone size is stated as once, few or many, or as a class when expanded; others skip it.

V	length	J	size	CDR3
TRBV13	11	TRBJ2-5	-	ASSGPAGETQY
TRBV14	14	TRBJ2-5	once	ASSQGGLAVGETQY
TRBV10-1	12	TRBJ2-1	-	ASSGSSGSHEQF
TRBV11-2	11	TRBJ1-2	-	ASSPSRDYGYT
TRBV18	11	TRBJ1-1	-	ASSEGLGTEAF
TRBV7-8	15	-	-	ASSLPAAGTSGAEQY
TRBV25-1	12	TRBJ1-2	-	ASSPGTATGGYT
TRBV13	12	TRBJ1-2	-	ASSLLGTDYGYT
TRBV30	13	TRBJ2-1	-	AWSRGAGGYNEQF
TRBV7-9	12	TRBJ1-1	few	ASSPQTGESEAF
TRBV19	12	TRBJ1-5	-	ASSHRGGDQPQH
TRBV5-1	12	TRBJ2-3	-	ASSLDSDTDTQY
TRBV2	13	TRBJ2-7	few	ASSEAAGLAGGMY
TRBV29-1	16	TRBJ1-1	-	SVGLLMVGQTMNTEAF
TRBV12-5	15	TRBJ2-1	-	ASGQISGRGSYNEQF
TRBV4-3	12	TRBJ2-7	-	ASSQGGTANEQY
TRBV5-8	13	TRBJ2-1	-	ASSLGSIPYNEQF
TRBV29-1	10	TRBJ2-5	-	SVVSRRETQY
TRBV18	13	TRBJ1-4	-	ASSPRHQPNEKLF
TRBV5-1	10	TRBJ1-2	-	ASSLVGDGYT
TRBV7-9	14	TRBJ2-1	-	ASSFGAGSWNNEQF
TRBV5-1	14	TRBJ2-1	many	ASRGLRDYLYNEQF
TRBV7-2	15	TRBJ2-2	-	ASSTRAGVLNTGELF
TRBV7-2	10	TRBJ2-1	-	ASRPSYNEQF
TRBV14	13	TRBJ2-3	-	ASSLYGPRTDTQY
TRBV6-6	13	TRBJ2-7	-	ASSYGLAGGYEQY
TRBV5-1	13	TRBJ2-1	-	ASSVSGSLINEQF
TRBV28	10	TRBJ2-2	-	ASSSPTGELF
TRBV7-6	13	TRBJ2-7	-	ASSSTGGAVYEQY
TRBV5-6	15	TRBJ2-1	few	ASSSGLAGLRYNEQF
TRBV2	12	TRBJ1-2	few	ASSEQSVNYGYT
TRBV29-1	10	TRBJ2-7	-	SVGTRTYEQY
TRBV7-8	14	TRBJ1-4	-	ASSLAPTGPNEKLF
TRBV29-1	10	TRBJ2-7	-	SVGVGQHEQY
TRBV7-2	12	TRBJ1-3	-	ASSRTGTGNTIY
TRBV7-8	12	TRBJ2-7	-	ASSPTQGGYEQY
TRBV18	11	TRBJ2-5	-	ASSPPNQETQY
TRBV7-8	14	TRBJ2-2	-	ASSREWDSNTGELF
TRBV11-2	14	TRBJ2-1	once	ASSTSKFRSYNEQF
TRBV18	15	TRBJ2-1	-	ASSPFSSGSSYNEQF
TRBV6-6	13	TRBJ2-7	once	ASSPGLAGTYEQY
TRBV18	12	TRBJ1-1	-	ASSPPDRNTEAF
TRBV20-1	9	TRBJ1-2	-	SATDNYGYT
TRBV6-1	11	TRBJ2-7	-	ASSEASAYEQY
TRBV20-1	9	TRBJ2-2	-	SAAAPGELF
TRBV5-1	13	TRBJ2-1	-	ASSLGRGRGNEQF
TRBV9	13	TRBJ2-7	once	ASSVDPIGSREQY
TRBV5-4	11	TRBJ2-7	-	ASSLAPQAEQY
TRBV9	12	TRBJ1-1	-	ASSLSPESTEAF
TRBV20-1	8	TRBJ2-1	few	SAQTNEQF
TRBV7-2	12	TRBJ2-7	-	ASSSDSSRYEQY
TRBV5-1	12	TRBJ1-6	-	ASRFRQGDSPLH
TRBV7-8	11	TRBJ1-4	-	ASSFDGDEKLF
TRBV11-2	16	TRBJ2-1	-	ASSFSSGGASGYNEQF
TRBV11-3	11	TRBJ2-7	many	ASSWTGSYEQY
TRBV6-5	12	TRBJ2-7	few	ASRGQGARAEQY
TRBV18	11	TRBJ2-4	-	ASSRTGGDIQY
TRBV14	14	TRBJ2-5	few	ASSQDYGGLEETQY
TRBV28	12	TRBJ1-1	-	ASSRHHPNTEAF
TRBV6-1	13	TRBJ2-1	-	ASSEGLAGPNEQF